This T cell receptor beta chain appears in the sequencing data of a study of cytomegalovirus exposure and HLA in healthy donors. General study findings and limits: Later on, analysis showed that most CMV-associated TCR beta chains appeared to be HLA-restricted. Among donors in an Asian-associated ancestry cluster, a later analysis reportedly found fewer N-insertions than the approximately 700-donor mean. The only immune exposure information that was available was CMV serostatus. Per a prior analysis, the majority of TCR beta V segments were productive roughly 87% or roughly 30% of the time.

A note on this clone: The antigen is not known.

V lost 3 bases to trimming and J lost 9 bases; unmatched junction nucleotides: 12. The CDR3 runs 16 residues. Per germline, CDR1 MNHEY and CDR2 SVGAGI. PCR used 60 Vbeta primers and 13 Jbeta primers. Assay: immunoSEQ multiplex PCR; the TCRdb copy retains only in-frame clones and omits some. The sample holds 150,000 to 200,000 clones, 70% to 90% seen once. Material for sequencing was PBMCs. The clonotype comes from a woman aged 45-60 years in good health and CMV-seronegative. V is TRBV6-5 and J is TRBJ2-1, with 9 bases identical to TRBD2. CDR3: CASSYWAGAGGGEQFF. The CDR3 bases are TGTGCCAGCAGTTATTGGGCAGGAGCGGGAGGAGGTGAGCAGTTCTTC.